Below are 4 T cell receptor beta chains sequenced from a single sample in a study of cytomegalovirus exposure and HLA in healthy donors. PCR used 60 Vbeta primers and 13 Jbeta primers. Produced via immunoSEQ multiplex PCR; TCRdb's table is partial and in-frame only. The sample shows approximately 100,000 clones, around three quarters of them seen only once. Sequenced material: PBMCs. These TCRs come from a female donor in good health and CMV-seropositive.

This chain uses TRBV19 with TRBJ2-6; possible D gene TRBD2, 5 bases. The CDR3 has 15 amino acids. V shed 5 bases and J shed 3 bases, with 11 bases lying between them. The germline gives CDR1 LNHDA, CDR2 SQIVND (reference sequence). The CDR3 reads CASSRGKSGANVLTF. CDR3 nucleotide sequence: TGTGCCAGTAGTCGGGGAAAAAGTGGGGCCAACGTCCTGACTTTC.

This clone was detected only once. V and J are TRBV4-1 and TRBJ1-2; a weak D match, TRBD1 (5 bases). Per the germline V gene, CDR1 is MGHRA and CDR2 is YSYEKL. The CDR3 spans 15 residues. V dropped 1 base and J dropped 5 bases, with 14 bases sitting between them. The CDR3 loop is CASSQGAPGGYGYTF. CDR3 nucleotide sequence: TGCGCCAGCAGCCAAGGTGCACCGGGGGGGTATGGCTACACCTTC.

The chain uses TRBV9 and TRBJ2-2; tentative D call: TRBD2 (6 bases). CDR1 SGDLS and CDR2 YYNGEE come from the germline V gene. Trimming cost V 1 base and J 4 bases, with 11 bases left between them. This CDR3 is built from 15 residues. The CDR3 is CASSVSLAPTGELFF. CDR3 nucleotides: TGTGCCAGCAGCGTAAGCCTAGCGCCCACCGGGGAGCTGTTTTTT.

The chain links TRBV7-2 to TRBJ2-3; no firm D call. Between the trimmed V and J ends, which lost 0 bases and 2 bases, there was a span of 9 bases. CDR3 length equals 15 residues. Germline V lookup: CDR1 SGHTA, CDR2 FQGNSA. The CDR3 here is CASSLAGSITDTQYF. CDR3 DNA sequence: TGTGCCAGCAGCTTAGCGGGCTCAATCACAGATACGCAGTATTTT.